This T cell receptor (beta chain) was sequenced for a study of blood T cell repertoires in COVID-19. Study overall: Specimens from acute and convalescent COVID-19 originated in the United States, Italy and Spain. PBMCs, B-cell-depleted T cells, or T cells were the source of the cDNA or gDNA that made up the material.

CDR3 size: 15 residues. Trimming took 7 bases from V and 9 from J; bases not matched to a gene: 14. CDR1 and CDR2 (germline): SNHLY, FYNNEI. In the authors' methods: How many nucleated cells were present was estimated from reference gene primer amplification. Assay: immunoSEQ multiplex PCR; the TCRdb copy retains only in-frame clones and omits some. The V and J calls and clone size come from that table; D and trimming were worked out from the DNA. The repertoire has 200,000 to 250,000 clones, around 86% of them found once; the top ten carry roughly an eighth. The receptor was derived from a man of 80 years or more with acute or convalescent COVID-19. Sequencing input: peripheral blood. The chain joins TRBV2 to TRBJ2-5; 10 bases map to TRBD2. For the CDR3, the DNA is TGTGCCAGCACCCTCGGGGCTAGCGGGAGTGGGGCCCAGTACTTC. As protein: CASTLGASGSGAQYF.